Following are 13 T cell receptor beta chains from one sample sequenced in a study of blood T cell repertoires in COVID-19. Assay used: immunoSEQ multiplex PCR; TCRdb lists only in-frame clones, some missing. The sample records 200,000 to 250,000 clones, 65% to 85% being singletons. Source material: peripheral blood. The receptors were sampled from a human donor in a cohort sampled during active COVID-19.

The gene calls are TRBV11-2 and TRBJ1-4, with D hard to call. The CDR3 is made up of 16 amino acids. Germline V gene lookup returns CDR1 SGHAT and CDR2 FQNNGV. Trimming shortened V by 6 bases and J by 0 bases, and 14 bases separated the two germline ends. The CDR3 DNA reads TGTGCCAGCAGGCCCGTTGCGGGAGCAACTAATGAAAAACTGTTTTTT. Encoded protein: CASRPVAGATNEKLFF.

V and J are TRBV6-5 and TRBJ2-7, with TRBD1 identical over 7 bases. The CDR3 covers 15 residues. Germline CDR1 and CDR2: MNHEY and SVGAGI. Trimming took 6 bases from V and 0 from J; bases not matched to a gene: 8. CDR3: CASRPGQFSSYEQYF. CDR3 sequence (DNA): TGTGCCAGCAGACCGGGACAGTTTAGCTCCTACGAGCAGTACTTC.

This chain connects TRBV19 to TRBJ2-7, with 11 nucleotides matching TRBD2. Germline CDR1 is LNHDA and CDR2 is SQIVND (reference sequence). The length of the CDR3 is 16 residues. V shed 4 bases, J shed 3 bases, and the junction held 8 bases outside the gene matches. The CDR3 loop is CASSTSGTSGNYEQYF. In DNA, the CDR3 is TGTGCCAGTAGTACCTCCGGGACTAGCGGCAACTACGAGCAGTACTTC.

Of note for this clone: An end of the junction does not agree with germline; a read error may underlie this. The chain uses TRBV11-2 and TRBJ1-4, with no clear D. Germline V gene sequence: CDR1 SGHAT, CDR2 FQNNGV. The CDR3 runs 13 residues. The CDR3 here is CASSIDREEKLFF. CDR3 bases: TGTGCCAGCAGCATAGACCGGGAGGAAAAACTGTTTTTT.

This clone was observed a handful of times. V gene TRBV6-6 combines with J gene TRBJ2-7, with no clear D. There are 14 residues in the CDR3. The germline V gene has CDR1 MNHNY and CDR2 SVGAGI (reference sequence). Deletions cut 4 bases from V and 6 bases from J, with 16 bases between. CDR3 sequence: CASSSLTRRVEQYF. The CDR3 DNA reads as TGTGCCAGCAGTTCCCTGACTCGAAGAGTCGAGCAGTACTTC.

The chain carries TRBV7-9 and TRBJ1-4; the D gene is possibly TRBD1 (5 bases). Germline assignment: CDR1 SEHNR and CDR2 FQNEAQ (reference sequence). CDR3 length: 14 amino acids. The V end was cut by 9 bases, the J end by 7 bases, with 18 bases between. The CDR3 coding sequence is TGTGCCAGTTCAGCTACGGGGGACGCTGAAAAACTGTTTTTT. This sequence encodes CASSATGDAEKLFF.

The chain couples TRBV6-1 to TRBJ2-2; possibly TRBD1 for D (5 bases). Germline V gene sequence: CDR1 MNHNS, CDR2 SASEGT. Between the trimmed V and J ends, which lost 3 bases and 5 bases, there was a span of 7 bases. The CDR3 runs to 13 residues. This CDR3 is CASSEQGTGELFF. In DNA form, the CDR3 reads TGTGCCAGCAGTGAGCAGGGTACCGGGGAGCTGTTTTTT.

The CDR3 reads CASRTRDQLAGGTYNEQFF. The CDR3, as DNA: TGTGCCAGCAGGACTCGGGACCAACTAGCGGGGGGCACCTACAATGAGCAGTTCTTC. The gene calls are TRBV28 and TRBJ2-1, with 12 bases fitting TRBD2. CDR1 MDHEN and CDR2 SYDVKM come from the germline V gene. The CDR3 is made up of 19 amino acids. The V segment lost 6 bases and the J segment 2 bases; nucleotides outside the gene matches: 14. Full variable domain (outside the CDR3, taken from reference TRBV28 and TRBJ2-1): DVKVTQSSRYLVKRTGEKVFLECVQDMDHENMFWYRQDPGLGLRLIYFSYDVKMKEKGDIPEGYSVSREKKERFSLILESASTNQTSMYLCASRTRDQLAGGTYNEQFFGPGTRLTVL.

This clone was seen more than once but under ten times. This chain links TRBV28 with TRBJ1-3; the D is unclear. Germline CDR1 MDHEN, CDR2 SYDVKM. The CDR3 has 16 amino acids. With 3 bases removed from V and 0 bases from J, the gap between germline ends came to 12 bases. The CDR3 reads CASSLDLRGSGNTIYF. In DNA form, the CDR3 reads TGTGCCAGCAGTTTGGACCTCCGGGGCTCTGGAAACACCATATATTTT. The full variable domain, in which reference TRBV28 and TRBJ1-3 provide the parts outside the CDR3, is DVKVTQSSRYLVKRTGEKVFLECVQDMDHENMFWYRQDPGLGLRLIYFSYDVKMKEKGDIPEGYSVSREKKERFSLILESASTNQTSMYLCASSLDLRGSGNTIYFGEGSWLTVV.

This clone showed up just once. The chain combines TRBV7-2 with TRBJ2-3, with 7 bases fitting TRBD2. This CDR3 is 15 amino acids long. CDR1 and CDR2 from the germline V gene are SGHTA and FQGNSA. Losses at the gene ends were 5 bases for V and 5 bases for J; bases not matched to a gene: 10. The CDR3 loop reads CASSQWGGGQDTQYF. The DNA of the CDR3 is TGTGCCAGCAGCCAGTGGGGCGGGGGTCAAGATACGCAGTATTTT.

This chain links TRBV9 with TRBJ2-3; TRBD2 agrees at 13 bases. The CDR3 has 16 residues. Losses at the gene ends were 4 bases for V and 1 base for J; bases not matched to a gene: 3. Germline V gene lookup returns CDR1 SGDLS and CDR2 YYNGEE. The CDR3 here is CASSPGTSGGTDTQYF. The CDR3 nucleotides read TGTGCCAGCAGCCCTGGGACTAGCGGGGGCACAGATACGCAGTATTTT.

The chain links TRBV18 to TRBJ1-4, with 8 bases that match TRBD1. Germline lookup yields CDR1 KGHSH and CDR2 LQKENI. J gave up 0 bases and V 4 bases, and 1 base lay outside the gene matches. The CDR3 has 15 amino acids. CDR3 region: CASSRTGSTNEKLFF. CDR3 coding DNA: TGTGCCAGCTCACGGACAGGGTCAACTAATGAAAAACTGTTTTTT.

CDR3 protein: CASSSRGAFYNEQFF. CDR3 sequence (DNA): TGTGCCAGCAGCTCACGGGGGGCTTTCTACAATGAGCAGTTCTTC. J is TRBJ2-1 and V is TRBV5-4; the D gene is possibly TRBD2 (7 bases). Germline V gene lookup returns CDR1 SGHNT and CDR2 YYREEE (reference sequence). The CDR3 extends over 15 amino acids. V was pared by 3 bases and J by 3 bases, with 13 bases between.